Listed here are 9 T cell receptor beta chains from one sample, sequenced in a study of blood T cells in healthy people across ages. A second roughly 6 to 12 cycle PCR used barcoded and J-beta primers. TCRdb reanalysed the 5' RACE reads using MiXCR and keeps one entry per CDR3 protein. The sample lists more than 1,400,000 distinct CDR3 sequences, 40% to 50% occurring once. Specimen: blood. These receptors all come from a woman aged 18-29 years in good health.

The chain combines TRBV6-1 with TRBJ2-1; 11 bases map to TRBD1. Germline values: CDR1 MNHNS, CDR2 SASEGT. The CDR3 is made up of 15 amino acids. The trim removed 11 bases at V and 6 bases at J, leaving 12 bases unmatched. This chain's CDR3 is CAARPTGTGGNEQFF. In nucleotides, the CDR3 is TGTGCCGCGAGGCCAACCGGGACAGGGGGCAATGAGCAGTTCTTC.

This clonotype showed up just a few times. This chain connects TRBV6-2 or TRBV6-3 to TRBJ2-5, with D perhaps TRBD1 (6 bases). The CDR3 has 14 amino acids. The V end was cut by 4 bases, the J end by 1 base, with 10 bases between. Per germline, CDR1 MNHEY and CDR2 SVGEGT. CDR3 nucleotides: TGTGCCAGCAGTTTGGGACACCTCCAAGAGACCCAGTACTTC. Translation gives CASSLGHLQETQYF.

The chain recombines TRBV6-2 or TRBV6-3 with TRBJ2-2; 12 nucleotides line up with TRBD2. The CDR3 length is 17 residues. The ends lost 6 bases at V and 8 bases at J; junction bases unmatched: 13. Germline CDR1 is MNHEY and CDR2 is SVGEGT. The CDR3 loop is CASSTSLTSGRGGELFF. The DNA of the CDR3 is TGTGCCAGCAGCACGAGCCTGACTAGCGGGAGAGGAGGGGAGCTGTTTTTT.

This rearrangement joins TRBV7-9 to TRBJ2-3; no clear D. CDR3 length: 15 amino acids. CDR1 and CDR2 from the germline V gene are SEHNR and FQNEAQ (reference sequence). With 7 bases removed from V and 1 base from J, the gap between germline ends came to 15 bases. The CDR3 spells CASTKQSTGTDTQYF. The DNA for the CDR3 is TGTGCCAGCACCAAACAGTCAACCGGCACAGATACGCAGTATTTT.

The chain has TRBV15 and TRBJ2-7, with 7 bases fitting TRBD2. CDR1 and CDR2 (germline): LNHNV, YYDKDF (reference sequence). The length of the CDR3 is 18 residues. V was pared by 0 bases and J by 7 bases, with 18 bases of the junction left unmatched. As DNA, the CDR3 is TGTGCCACCAGCAGAGAGGGTGTGGGCGGGAGCCTCTACAATGAGCAGTACTTC. Its translation is CATSREGVGGSLYNEQYF.

This chain links TRBV4-1 with TRBJ2-5, with D unresolved. From germline, CDR1 is MGHRA and CDR2 YSYEKL. V shed 5 bases and J shed 2 bases, with 15 bases lying between them. CDR3 size: 15 residues. DNA of the CDR3: TGCGCCAGCAGCAATTACTGGCGGATACAAGAGACCCAGTACTTC. Protein product: CASSNYWRIQETQYF.

The rearrangement joins TRBV25-1 to TRBJ2-3; the D gene is possibly TRBD2 (5 bases). Germline V gene lookup returns CDR1 MGHDK and CDR2 SYGVNS. V lost 10 bases and J lost 6, with 17 bases in between. The length of the CDR3 is 13 residues. For the CDR3, the DNA is TGTGCCAACGGGCGACTATCCTCGGATACGCAGTATTTT. It is translated as CANGRLSSDTQYF.

The CDR3 reads CASKRTSGENDNEQYF. The CDR3 coding sequence is TGTGCCAGCAAAAGGACTAGCGGGGAGAACGACAATGAGCAGTACTTC. This chain links TRBV4-2 with TRBJ2-7; 12 nucleotides agree with TRBD2. The CDR3 is 16 residues long. V shed 7 bases and J 7 bases; nucleotides not matched to a gene: 14. In germline, CDR1 is LGHNA, CDR2 YNFKEQ.

J is TRBJ2-6 and V is TRBV15; TRBD1 matches at 7 bases. From germline, CDR1 is LNHNV and CDR2 YYDKDF (reference sequence). V shed 4 bases, J shed 2 bases, and the junction held 11 bases outside the gene matches. The length of the CDR3 is 18 residues. As DNA, the CDR3 is TGTGCCACCAGCATCGGGCAGGGGGTAATGGCTGGGGCCAACGTCCTGACTTTC. As protein: CATSIGQGVMAGANVLTF.